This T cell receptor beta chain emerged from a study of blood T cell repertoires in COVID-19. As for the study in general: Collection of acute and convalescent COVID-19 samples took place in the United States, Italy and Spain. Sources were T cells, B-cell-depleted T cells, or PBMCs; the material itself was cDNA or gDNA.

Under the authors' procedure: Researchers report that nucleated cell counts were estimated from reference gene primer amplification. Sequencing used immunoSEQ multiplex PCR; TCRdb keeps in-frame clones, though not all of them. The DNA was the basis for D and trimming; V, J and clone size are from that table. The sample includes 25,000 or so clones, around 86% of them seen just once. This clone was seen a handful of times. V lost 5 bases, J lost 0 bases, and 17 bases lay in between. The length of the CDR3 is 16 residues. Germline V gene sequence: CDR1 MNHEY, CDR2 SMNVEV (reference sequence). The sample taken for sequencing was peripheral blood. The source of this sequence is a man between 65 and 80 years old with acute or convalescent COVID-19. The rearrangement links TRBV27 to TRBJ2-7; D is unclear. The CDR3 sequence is CASSVMAGLFSYEQYF. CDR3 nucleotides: TGTGCCAGCAGTGTAATGGCAGGCCTCTTCTCCTACGAGCAGTACTTC.